This T cell receptor beta chain is from a study of T cell responses to AZD1222 COVID-19 vaccine. TCRdb's copy holds only in-frame clones and misses some; the assay was immunoSEQ multiplex PCR. The sample holds some 97,000 clones, about 88% seen once. This clone was counted once. The CDR3 spans 17 residues. Germline assignment: CDR1 SGHTA and CDR2 FQGNSA. Trimming cost V 2 bases and J 5 bases; bases outside gene matches: 13. This sequence was found in an adult in good health. V is TRBV7-2 and J is TRBJ2-3, with TRBD1 matching over 7 bases. The sample in question was peripheral blood, obtained on day 0 of AZD1222 vaccination. This CDR3 reads CASSLLGPGQKGDTQYF. The CDR3, as DNA: TGTGCCAGCAGCTTACTGGGGCCGGGACAGAAGGGAGATACGCAGTATTTT.